This paragraph covers one TCR beta chain sequence. This clonotype was counted many times. There is no known antigen for this receptor. No per-base quality is available; no much larger clone lies one base away. Sequences DFQATT (CDR1) and SNEGSKA (CDR2) are obtained from the germline V gene (reference sequence). The CDR3 numbers 12 residues from cysteine through phenylalanine. CDR3 DNA is the only sequence kept; it has 36 bases, read in frame from the first base. At the junction V is shortened by 6 bases and J by 2 bases, with 10 bases in between. The data stem from a study of human T cells and chemical hapten exposure (dated by TCRdb to about 2021). As for the study more broadly: For sensitization, 2% DPC in acetone was applied to a 2 cm by 2 cm area of upper inner arm skin. Weekly therapeutic DPC doses were additionally applied to the scalp of patients throughout the roughly 22-week study period. Patch tests used Finn chambers with 0.01% DPC on the upper back, scored after 6 days by International Contact Dermatitis Research Group standards. The mostly female patient cohort included alopecia areata with under or over 50% scalp involvement, alopecia totalis and alopecia universalis. Libraries were pooled for sequencing, and per-sample TCR yields varied mainly because of small differences in library volumes within the pool. Peripheral blood TCR repertoire changes were tracked in vivo in alopecia patients during primary and secondary sensitization to the hapten diphenylcyclopropenone (DPC). Patient blood was sampled pre-sensitization (week 0) and at 2, 6 and about 24 weeks after DPC sensitization. Approximately 28 alopecia patients gave blood for TCR sequencing at one to four time points (pre-sensitization, 2, 6 and 24 weeks).

Sample time point, as interpreted from the label and publication: pre-sensitization, week 0. Explained via the paper, the treatment or condition label denotes: therapeutic diphenylcyclopropenone sensitization with weekly scalp DPC. Blood at each patch-test visit was drawn before the patch test was applied. Patients were considered eligible if aged 18 to 70, diagnosed with alopecia and deemed suitable for DPC therapy, and patients were excluded if pregnant. Total RNA was extracted from unfractionated whole blood that had been collected in Tempus Blood RNA tubes. Beyond this particular receptor, the publication reports: DPC sensitization did not change the number of TCRs with a frequency above 1 in 1000, and there was no evidence of changes in global repertoire structure. After repeated subsampling, changes were observed in the strength of the expansion versus patch-test correlation and in the threshold at which the correlation became significant. Patch test score correlated positively with the number of PT1 expanded TCRs, reaching significance at thresholds 8, 16 and 32 but not at 4. Compared with pre-sensitization or healthy control sets, expanded TCRs formed significantly more large CDR3 similarity clusters, which is consistent with antigen-driven responses. All patients had alopecia, a presumed autoimmune disease, so their immune response might differ from that of healthy individuals.

Receptor libraries were prepared by RACE. TCRdb shows the sequencer as NextSeq 500. During library preparation, unique molecular identifiers were attached to individual cDNA molecules so that TCRs could be counted quantitatively and reproducibly. From each blood RNA sample, both TCR alpha and TCR beta chains were sequenced. The authors' pipeline ran thus. The median number of TCRs per sample was 85,000 to 100,000, ranging from about 23,224 to 700,000. V, J and CDR3 annotation of the TCR reads was performed with the Decombinator software suite. For the PS versus PT1 abundance plots, all samples were subsampled to the same number of TCRs (28,000). TCRs were defined as expanded if absent before sensitization and observed at least eight times at the 2-week time point. TCRdb handled the public reads itself, with Q25 trimming in fastp and clone calling in MiXCR, and kept productive beta chains. Identical CDR3 proteins give one entry, which carries the most common genes and DNA. The V and J calls and clone size are TCRdb's, not the authors'. A total of under 45,000 distinct CDR3 sequences appear in this sample, more than 9% of them only once. The ten largest account for around 6.3% of the sample.

The rearrangement joined TRBV20-1 to TRBJ1-2, and possibly TRBD1, on 5 matching bases. Material: whole blood, obtained in connection with sensitization to the hapten diphenylcyclopropenone (DPC). The sequence was obtained from a man aged 25 to 40 with alopecia areata. Some clones in this sample may be carry-over from other donors' samples. The CDR3 loop reads CSAGTVNYGYTF. The DNA is as follows: TGCAGTGCAGGGACTGTAAACTATGGCTACACCTTC.